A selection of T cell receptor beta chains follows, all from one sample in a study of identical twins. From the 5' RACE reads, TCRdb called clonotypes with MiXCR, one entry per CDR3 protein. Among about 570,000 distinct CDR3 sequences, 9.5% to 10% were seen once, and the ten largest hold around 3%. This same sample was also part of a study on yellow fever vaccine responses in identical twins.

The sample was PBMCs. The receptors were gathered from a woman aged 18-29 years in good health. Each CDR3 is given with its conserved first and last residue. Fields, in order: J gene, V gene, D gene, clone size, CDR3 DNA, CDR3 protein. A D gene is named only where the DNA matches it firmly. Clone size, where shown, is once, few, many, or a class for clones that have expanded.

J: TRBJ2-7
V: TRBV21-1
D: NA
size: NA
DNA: TGTGCCAGCAGCAAAGGGATCTCTTGCGGCGAGCAGTACTTC
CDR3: CASSKGISCGEQYF

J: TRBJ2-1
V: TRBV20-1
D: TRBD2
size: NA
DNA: TGCAGGGGGACTAGTCTAAATGAGCAGTTCTTC
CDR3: CRGTSLNEQFF

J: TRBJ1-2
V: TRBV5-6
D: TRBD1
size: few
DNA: TGTGCCAGCATCTCGAGGCAGGGGGCTCATTCCTATGGCTACACCTTC
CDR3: CASISRQGAHSYGYTF

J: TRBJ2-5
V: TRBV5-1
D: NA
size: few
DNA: TGCGCCAGCAGCTTAAGGGGAGTGGAAGAGACCCAGTACTTC
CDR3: CASSLRGVEETQYF

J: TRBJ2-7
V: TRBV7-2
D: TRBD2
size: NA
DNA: TGTGCCGGCAGCTTAGCGGGAGGGGTATCCTACGAGCAGTACTTC
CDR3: CAGSLAGGVSYEQYF

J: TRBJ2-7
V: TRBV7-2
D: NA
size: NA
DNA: TGTGCCAGCAGCTTAGCACCCGTAGGTGCCTACGAGCAGTACTTC
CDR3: CASSLAPVGAYEQYF

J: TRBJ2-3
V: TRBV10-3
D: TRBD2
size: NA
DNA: TGTGCCATCAGTGACGGGACTAGCGGGGGGAGCACAGATACGCAGTATTTT
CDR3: CAISDGTSGGSTDTQYF

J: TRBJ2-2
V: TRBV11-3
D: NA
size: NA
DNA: TGTGCCAGCAGCTTTTTTGGACGCGGAGGGCCAGCCGGGGAGCTGTTTTTT
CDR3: CASSFFGRGGPAGELFF

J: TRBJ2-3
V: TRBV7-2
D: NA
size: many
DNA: TGTGCCAGCAGCACCTTTGTGTCGGCTCTTTCAGATACGCAGTATTTT
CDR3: CASSTFVSALSDTQYF

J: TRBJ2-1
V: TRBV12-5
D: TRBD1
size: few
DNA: TGTGCTAGTGGTTTGGGAGAGGACAGGGGGGATCCTGAGCAGTTCTTC
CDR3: CASGLGEDRGDPEQFF

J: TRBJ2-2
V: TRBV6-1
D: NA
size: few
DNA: TGTGCCAGCAGTATAGGGAGGGGGTTGCCCACCGGGGAGCTGTTTTTT
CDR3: CASSIGRGLPTGELFF

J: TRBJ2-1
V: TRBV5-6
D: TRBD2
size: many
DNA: TGTGCCAGCAGCTTTCTTAGCGGGAGGGATCGAAATGAGCAGTTCTTC
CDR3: CASSFLSGRDRNEQFF

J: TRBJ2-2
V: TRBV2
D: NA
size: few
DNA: TGTGCCAGCAGTGTGACTGGAACCGGGGAGCTGTTTTTT
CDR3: CASSVTGTGELFF

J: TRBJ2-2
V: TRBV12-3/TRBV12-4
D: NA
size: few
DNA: TGTGCCAGCACCCCTTGGGGGAGGGGGGCGGAGCTGTTTTTT
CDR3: CASTPWGRGAELFF

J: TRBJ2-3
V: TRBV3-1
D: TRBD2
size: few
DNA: TGTGCCAGCAGCCAACGGCTAGCGGGAGTAGCTGCAGATACGCAGTATTTT
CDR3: CASSQRLAGVAADTQYF

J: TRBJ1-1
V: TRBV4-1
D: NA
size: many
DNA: TGCGCCAGCAGCCAAGGGGGTTCGGCTGAAGCTTTCTTT
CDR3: CASSQGGSAEAFF

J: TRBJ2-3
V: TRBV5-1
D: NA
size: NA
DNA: TGCGCCAGCAGCTTGGCGACACCGGGAGATACGCAGTATTTT
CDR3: CASSLATPGDTQYF

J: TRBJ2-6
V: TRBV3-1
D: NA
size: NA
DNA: TGTGCCTCCAGCCGGCAAGGGCCAAGCTCTGGGGCCAACGTCCTGACTTTC
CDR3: CASSRQGPSSGANVLTF

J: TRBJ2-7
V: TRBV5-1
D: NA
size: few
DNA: TGCGCCAGCAGCTTGGCTGGACACTCCCGATCCTACGAGCAGTACTTC
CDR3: CASSLAGHSRSYEQYF

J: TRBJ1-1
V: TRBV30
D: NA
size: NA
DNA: TGTGCCTGGATAAGCTCAGGGATAGCTTTCTTT
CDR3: CAWISSGIAFF

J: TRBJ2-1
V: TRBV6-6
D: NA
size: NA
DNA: TGTGCCAGCAGCCAGGGTGAGGGTGGGCAGTTCTTC
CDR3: CASSQGEGGQFF

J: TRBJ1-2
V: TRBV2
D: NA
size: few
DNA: TGTGCCAGCAAATTTGGGGGGGCGCCTGGCTACACCTTC
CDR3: CASKFGGAPGYTF

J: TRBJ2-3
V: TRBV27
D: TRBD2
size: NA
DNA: TGTGCCAGCAGTTTATCTCTACAGCGGGACACAGATACGCAGTATTTT
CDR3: CASSLSLQRDTDTQYF

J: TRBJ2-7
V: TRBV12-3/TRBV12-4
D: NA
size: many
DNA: TGTGCCAGCAGGGTCGGACTCGACCACGAGCAGTACTTC
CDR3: CASRVGLDHEQYF

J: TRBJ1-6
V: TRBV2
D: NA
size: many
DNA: TGTGCCAGCAGGGGGGTGAATTCACCCCTCCACTTT
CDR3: CASRGVNSPLHF

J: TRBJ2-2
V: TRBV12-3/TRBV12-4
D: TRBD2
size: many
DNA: TGTGCCAGCAGTTTAGGGACTAGCGGGAGGCTCGGGGAGCTGTTTTTT
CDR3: CASSLGTSGRLGELFF

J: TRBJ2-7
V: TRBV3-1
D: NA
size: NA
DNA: TGTGCCAGCTGTTTGGTTTTATCGCGGGACGGATACAACTACGAGCAGTACTTC
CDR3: CASCLVLSRDGYNYEQYF